This entry lists 23 T cell receptor beta chains sequenced from one sample in a study of T cell responses to AZD1222 COVID-19 vaccine. Measured with immunoSEQ multiplex PCR; TCRdb has only the in-frame clones, and not every one. The repertoire holds 110,000 to 150,000 clones, with around 88% as singletons. The specimen was peripheral blood, collected on day 0 of AZD1222 vaccination. The source of these receptors is an adult in good health.

V and J are TRBV11-2 and TRBJ2-1; unclear D gene. The CDR3 is made up of 12 amino acids. Germline CDR1 is SGHAT and CDR2 is FQNNGV. V was pared by 4 bases and J by 9 bases, with 10 bases between. This CDR3 is CASSYRRTEQFF. DNA of the CDR3: TGTGCCAGCAGCTATAGGCGCACTGAGCAGTTCTTC.

This chain uses TRBV6-6 with TRBJ1-4; TRBD1 might be the D (5 bases). There are 16 residues in the CDR3. The germline V gene has CDR1 MNHNY and CDR2 SVGAGI (reference sequence). Trimming pared 6 bases from V and 0 bases from J, leaving 14 bases between. The chain's CDR3 is CASRPGEGATNEKLFF. CDR3 nucleotide sequence: TGTGCCAGCAGGCCGGGGGAGGGTGCAACTAATGAAAAACTGTTTTTT.

The rearrangement uses TRBV30 and TRBJ2-7; D unclear. The V end was cut by 0 bases, the J end by 1 base, with 10 bases between. Germline assignment: CDR1 GTSNPN and CDR2 SVGIG (reference sequence). This CDR3 comprises 14 residues. CDR3 sequence: CAWSVRVGSYEQYF. The CDR3 DNA sequence: TGTGCCTGGAGTGTACGGGTCGGTTCCTACGAGCAGTACTTC.

This chain uses TRBV12-3 or TRBV12-4 with TRBJ2-5, with D maybe TRBD1 (5 bases). This CDR3 has 13 amino acids. V was cut by 6 bases and J by 0 bases, with 8 bases left in between. The CDR3 DNA sequence: TGTGCCAGCAGCCAGACAGACCAAGAGACCCAGTACTTC. This codes for CASSQTDQETQYF.

The chain carries TRBV13 and TRBJ2-7, with TRBD2 matching over 9 bases. The germline gives CDR1 PRHDT, CDR2 FYEKMQ (reference sequence). The length of the CDR3 is 15 residues. V shed 3 bases and J 4 bases; nucleotides not matched to a gene: 7. The CDR3 reads CASSFTAGGTYEQYF. The CDR3 nucleotides are TGTGCCAGCAGCTTTACAGCGGGAGGAACTTACGAGCAGTACTTC.

V is TRBV19 and J is TRBJ2-6, with D perhaps assigned TRBD1 or TRBD2 (5 bases each). The CDR3 is 16 residues long. The germline CDR1 and CDR2 sequences are LNHDA and SQIVND (reference sequence). Trimming removed 9 bases from V and 1 base from J, with 16 bases in between. As DNA, the CDR3 is TGTGCCAGCCGCCGGGGCGGAGGTTCTGGGGCCAACGTCCTGACTTTC. Its translation: CASRRGGGSGANVLTF.

This chain uses TRBV6-5 with TRBJ2-7, with 8 bases lining up with TRBD2. CDR3 size: 14 residues. V lost 3 bases to trimming and J lost 7 bases; unmatched junction nucleotides: 8. From germline, CDR1 is MNHEY and CDR2 SVGAGI. CDR3 bases: TGTGCCAGCAGTTATCCAGCGGGAGCTCGGGAGCAGTACTTC. It encodes CASSYPAGAREQYF.

The V gene is TRBV6-1, the J gene TRBJ2-5, with no clear D. Germline V gives CDR1 MNHNS, CDR2 SASEGT. Trimming left V 0 bases short and J 6 bases short, with 2 bases between. The CDR3 extends over 11 amino acids. This chain's CDR3 is CASSEAQTQYF. In DNA, the CDR3 is TGTGCCAGCAGTGAAGCGCAGACCCAGTACTTC.

The V gene is TRBV28, the J gene TRBJ2-7; 7 bases are a match to TRBD1. J was trimmed by 4 bases and V by 9 bases; bases with no gene match: 9. CDR1 and CDR2 from the germline V gene are MDHEN and SYDVKM. There are 13 residues in the CDR3. In DNA form, the CDR3 reads TGTGCCAGTCAGGGACAGCCGATTTACGAGCAGTACTTC. Its translation: CASQGQPIYEQYF.

CDR3 region: CASSLLEETQYF. CDR3 bases: TGCGCCAGCAGCTTGCTGGAAGAGACCCAGTACTTC. The chain uses TRBV5-1 and TRBJ2-5; D is unresolved. V shed 1 base and J shed 3 bases, with 4 bases lying between them. The CDR3 length is 12 residues. The germline CDR1 and CDR2 sequences are SGHRS and YFSETQ.

The chain employs TRBV27 and TRBJ1-1; D might be TRBD1 (5 bases). Germline V gene lookup returns CDR1 MNHEY and CDR2 SMNVEV (reference sequence). V was trimmed by 5 bases and J by 1 base, leaving 11 bases between them. There are 14 residues in the CDR3. CDR3 sequence reads: CASSRIGGNTEAFF. CDR3 sequence (DNA): TGTGCCAGCAGTCGAATCGGGGGGAACACTGAAGCTTTCTTT.

V usage is TRBV4-3 and J usage is TRBJ2-5; no reliable D call. The germline V gene has CDR1 LGHNA and CDR2 YSLEER. The length of the CDR3 is 14 residues. V lost 0 bases and J 5 bases, leaving 10 bases between the germline ends. CDR3 sequence (DNA): TGCGCCAGCAGCCAAGAGATTGGCGTGGAGACCCAGTACTTC. It specifies CASSQEIGVETQYF.

This clone came up once. This chain joins TRBV5-1 and TRBJ1-1; D gene ambiguous. Germline V CDR1 and CDR2: SGHRS, YFSETQ. Trimming pared 2 bases from V and 5 bases from J, leaving 4 bases between. The CDR3 contains 11 residues. For the CDR3, the DNA is TGCGCCAGCAGCTTTGGGACTGAAGCTTTCTTT. Residues: CASSFGTEAFF.

This chain joins TRBV9 and TRBJ2-1, with D possibly being TRBD1 (5 bases). This CDR3 is built from 16 residues. Germline V gene sequence: CDR1 SGDLS, CDR2 YYNGEE. The V end lost 4 bases, the J end lost 4 bases, and 18 bases lay between the germline ends. CDR3 sequence: CASSPADSALYNEQFF. Written as DNA, the CDR3 is TGTGCCAGCAGCCCCGCCGACAGTGCTCTGTACAATGAGCAGTTCTTC.

The V call is TRBV5-1, the J call TRBJ2-2, with TRBD2 matching over 9 bases. Germline CDR1 SGHRS, CDR2 YFSETQ. The CDR3 consists of 17 residues. With 0 bases clipped from V and 5 bases from J, the junction kept 8 bases outside the gene matches. The CDR3 loop reads CASSLASGTTETGELFF. The CDR3 DNA sequence: TGCGCCAGCAGCTTGGCTAGCGGGACTACTGAAACCGGGGAGCTGTTTTTT. The variable domain in full, with the rest retrieved from reference TRBV5-1 and TRBJ2-2, is KAGVTQTPRYLIKTRGQQVTLSCSPISGHRSVSWYQQTPGQGLQFLFEYFSETQRNKGNFPGRFSGRQFSNSRSEMNVSTLELGDSALYLCASSLASGTTETGELFFGEGSRLTVL.

The rearrangement uses TRBV7-2 and TRBJ1-5, with TRBD1 as a possible D gene (5 bases). The CDR3 extends over 17 amino acids. The germline gives CDR1 SGHTA, CDR2 FQGNSA. Trimming took 1 base from V and 0 from J, leaving 13 bases between them. The CDR3 protein is CASSLVFDSYSNQPQHF. In DNA form, the CDR3 reads TGTGCCAGCAGCTTAGTATTTGACAGTTATAGCAATCAGCCCCAGCATTTT. The entire variable domain, with the rest obtained from reference TRBV7-2 and TRBJ1-5, is as follows: GAGVSQSPSNKVTEKGKDVELRCDPISGHTALYWYRQSLGQGLEFLIYFQGNSAPDKSGLPSDRFSAERTGGSVSTLTIQRTQQEDSAVYLCASSLVFDSYSNQPQHFGDGTRLSIL.

The chain carries TRBV6-5 and TRBJ1-2; the D gene is possibly TRBD1 (5 bases). Looked up from germline, CDR1 is MNHEY and CDR2 is SVGAGI. This CDR3 comprises 16 residues. V gave up 0 bases and J gave up 4 bases, with 15 bases separating them. CDR3 region: CASSYSGGANSYGYTF. In nucleotides, the CDR3 is TGTGCCAGCAGTTACTCGGGCGGGGCAAACAGCTATGGCTACACCTTC.

The rearrangement links TRBV3-1 (or the pseudogene TRBV3-2) to TRBJ2-2; TRBD2 matches at 7 bases. The CDR3 has 14 amino acids. V shed 4 bases, J shed 5 bases, and the junction held 4 bases outside the gene matches. Germline V gene data show CDR1 as LGHDT and CDR2 as YNNKEL (reference sequence). The CDR3 DNA reads as TGTGCCAGCAGCCGCCGGGGGGAGACCGGGGAGCTGTTTTTT. Translating it yields CASSRRGETGELFF.

The gene calls are TRBV19 and TRBJ2-7; the match to TRBD1 covers 7 bases. The CDR3 is 14 amino acids. V lost 7 bases to trimming and J lost 0 bases; unmatched junction nucleotides: 6. Per germline, CDR1 LNHDA and CDR2 SQIVND (reference sequence). The CDR3 loop reads CASTSTGSSYEQYF. DNA of the CDR3: TGTGCCAGTACCTCGACAGGGTCCTCCTACGAGCAGTACTTC.

CDR3 in amino acids: CASSLSRATEAFF. The CDR3 nucleotides read TGTGCCAGCAGTTTAAGCAGGGCCACTGAAGCTTTCTTT. V is TRBV27 and J is TRBJ1-1; perhaps TRBD1 as D (5 bases). This CDR3 is built from 13 residues. V dropped 2 bases and J dropped 4 bases, with 8 bases sitting between them. The V gene's germline CDR1 is MNHEY and CDR2 SMNVEV (reference sequence).

This clone was seen a few times. The chain is built from TRBV29-1 and TRBJ2-1; 9 bases map to TRBD1. With 8 bases clipped from V and 7 bases from J, the junction kept 21 bases outside the gene matches. Germline V gene sequence: CDR1 SQVTM, CDR2 ANQGSEA. The CDR3 contains 17 residues. The CDR3 coding sequence is TGCAGCTGTCAGGGTGGTATTAAACAGGGGGCGAGGAATGAGCAGTTCTTC. It is translated as CSCQGGIKQGARNEQFF.

This chain links TRBV30 with TRBJ1-1, with D hard to call. The V and J ends lost 3 bases and 0 bases respectively, with 11 bases between them. CDR1 is GTSNPN and CDR2 is SVGIG in the germline V gene (reference sequence). The CDR3 extends over 14 amino acids. The CDR3: CAWRGGLMNTEAFF. The CDR3 DNA follows: TGTGCCTGGAGGGGCGGATTAATGAACACTGAAGCTTTCTTT.

This clone has a handful of counts. The chain is built from TRBV27 and TRBJ1-1; 8 bases are shared with TRBD1. J was trimmed by 2 bases and V by 9 bases; bases with no gene match: 8. CDR3 length equals 14 residues. The germline V gene encodes CDR1 MNHEY and CDR2 SMNVEV (reference sequence). In DNA, the CDR3 is TGTGCCAGGATGCGACAGGGGAAAAACACTGAAGCTTTCTTT. Its protein is CARMRQGKNTEAFF.